This TCR beta chain was identified during a study of post-analysis software for immune sequencing data. Points from the study as a whole: TRBV5-6, TRBV5-1 and TRBV20-1 were among five TRBV segments more frequent in patients than controls.

Germline V lookup: CDR1 SGHRS, CDR2 YFSETQ. The CDR3 totals 14 residues. The J segment lost 7 bases and the V segment lost 4 bases, leaving 7 bases of the junction unmatched. Comments on this clonotype: Its matching antigen is unknown.

cDNA libraries for TCR beta contained unique molecular identifiers. From approximately 0.95 to 9.8 million T cells, 400,000 to 600,000 cDNA molecules were obtained. TCRdb re-analysed the PCR reads in MiXCR, keeping a single row per CDR3 protein. The sample contains fewer than 850,000 distinct CDR3 sequences, around 42% of which appear only once. This sequence was found in a girl aged 10-17 years with multiple sclerosis. The chain joins TRBV5-1 to TRBJ1-4; 7 nucleotides line up with TRBD1. Sequencing was done on a sample of blood. The CDR3 here is CASSAQTGTEKLFF. DNA of the CDR3: TGCGCCAGCAGCGCCCAGACAGGGACTGAAAAACTGTTTTTT.